This T cell receptor (beta chain) is from a study of control samples from healthy donors and cancer patients. CDR1 SGHVS and CDR2 FNYEAQ come from the germline V gene. The CDR3 runs 17 residues. V was clipped by 0 bases and J by 4 bases; unmatched bases: 8. Sequenced by immunoSEQ multiplex PCR; TCRdb stores in-frame clones only, minus some. Of 70,000 to 95,000 clones in the sample, approximately 90% were seen once. J is TRBJ2-2 and V is TRBV7-6, with 7 bases aligning to TRBD2. The TCR was taken from a woman aged 30 to 39 in good health. The sequenced material came from blood. CDR3 nucleotide sequence: TGTGCCAGCAGCTTAGCGGGGAGCGGGATAGGCACCGGGGAGCTGTTTTTT. Translated: CASSLAGSGIGTGELFF.